The 30 T cell receptor beta chains below all came from one sample that was sequenced in a study of T cell repertoires in ileal Crohn's disease. TCRdb's copy holds only in-frame clones and misses some; the assay was immunoSEQ multiplex PCR. The sample yields about 31,000 clones, about 81% seen once. Input material: ileal tissue. These receptor sequences come from an adult with Crohn's disease.

The chain combines TRBV11-2 with TRBJ1-6; no definite D call. The CDR3 runs to 14 residues. V lost 3 bases and J 10 bases, leaving 13 bases between the germline ends. The V gene's germline CDR1 is SGHAT and CDR2 FQNNGV. The CDR3 loop is CASSLGEGGSPLHF. CDR3 sequence (DNA): TGTGCCAGCAGCTTGGGCGAGGGCGGATCACCCCTCCACTTT. The complete variable domain, with remaining parts taken from reference TRBV11-2 and TRBJ1-6, reads EAGVAQSPRYKIIEKRQSVAFWCNPISGHATLYWYQQILGQGPKLLIQFQNNGVVDDSQLPKDRFSAERLKGVDSTLKIQPAKLEDSAVYLCASSLGEGGSPLHFGNGTRLTVT.

Details on this clone: The sample has other DNA sequences that encode this CDR3 too. The chain carries TRBV5-6 and TRBJ1-2; 8 bases align to TRBD1. Germline assignment: CDR1 SGHDT and CDR2 YYEEEE. J lost 3 bases, V lost 4 bases, and 2 bases had no gene match. The CDR3 sequence is 13 residues long. The chain's CDR3 is CASSPGQDYGYTF. The CDR3, as DNA: TGTGCCAGCAGCCCGGGACAGGACTATGGCTACACCTTC.

The chain links TRBV6-5 to TRBJ2-2; TRBD2 is a possible D gene (7 bases). Germline CDR1 is MNHEY and CDR2 is SVGAGI. The CDR3 sequence is 16 residues long. V dropped 2 bases and J dropped 0 bases, with 10 bases sitting between them. The chain's CDR3 is CASSYRGGTNTGELFF. For the CDR3, the DNA is TGTGCCAGCAGTTACAGGGGGGGAACGAACACCGGGGAGCTGTTTTTT.

This clone appeared a few times. This chain uses TRBV6-4 with TRBJ2-2; 8 bases are a match to TRBD1. The CDR3 consists of 16 residues. V lost 0 bases, J lost 3 bases, and 3 bases stayed unmatched. The germline CDR1 and CDR2 sequences are MRHNA and SNTAGT. CDR3 loop: CASSDSNRGDTGELFF. The CDR3, as DNA: TGTGCCAGCAGTGACTCGAACAGGGGGGACACCGGGGAGCTGTTTTTT.

This sequence joins TRBV2 and TRBJ1-5; D is possibly TRBD1 (5 bases). CDR3 length equals 17 residues. CDR1 is SNHLY and CDR2 is FYNNEI in the germline V gene. V shed 3 bases and J shed 8 bases, with 23 bases lying between them. The CDR3 is CASSEPGDSLKWKPQHF. The CDR3 DNA reads as TGTGCCAGCAGTGAGCCTGGGGACTCTTTAAAGTGGAAGCCCCAGCATTTT.

The chain couples TRBV11-2 to TRBJ1-6, with 7 nucleotides matching TRBD1. Germline CDR1 SGHAT, CDR2 FQNNGV. Trimming took 5 bases from V and 13 from J; bases not matched to a gene: 8. This CDR3 has 13 residues. The CDR3 here is CASSQRGQGPLHF. CDR3 nucleotides: TGTGCCAGCAGCCAAAGGGGGCAAGGGCCCCTCCACTTT.

This chain uses TRBV6-1 with TRBJ1-5, with D uncertain. V dropped 4 bases and J dropped 0 bases, with 13 bases sitting between them. Germline V lookup: CDR1 MNHNS, CDR2 SASEGT. This CDR3 comprises 16 residues. The CDR3 is CASSARDRDSNQPQHF. The CDR3 nucleotides are TGTGCCAGCAGTGCTCGGGATCGAGATAGCAATCAGCCCCAGCATTTT.

The chain combines TRBV12-5 with TRBJ2-2; D is unclear. Germline CDR1 and CDR2: LGHNT and FRNRAP. The CDR3 sequence is 13 residues long. V lost 1 base, J lost 9 bases, and 9 bases lay in between. CDR3 protein: CASGLALGRELFF. CDR3 coding DNA: TGTGCTAGTGGTTTGGCCCTAGGCCGGGAGCTGTTTTTT.

A word on this clone: A junction end diverges from the germline sequence, so it may reflect a read error. The genes are TRBV27 and TRBJ2-7; 8 nucleotides match TRBD1. Germline CDR1 reads MNHEY; CDR2 reads SMNVEV (reference sequence). The CDR3 spans 14 residues. The CDR3 is CSSSAQGVGWEQYF. The CDR3 region has the DNA TGTTCCAGCAGCGCACAGGGGGTAGGGTGGGAGCAGTACTTC.

CDR3 in amino acids: CASKQGGYGYTF. The CDR3 region has the DNA TGTGCCAGTAAACAGGGGGGCTATGGCTACACCTTC. The chain recombines TRBV19 with TRBJ1-2; 8 bases align to TRBD1. Unmatched junction bases numbered 2, after V lost 7 bases and J lost 4 bases. The CDR3 spans 12 residues. Germline CDR1 reads LNHDA; CDR2 reads SQIVND (reference sequence).

The CDR3 region is CASSPPRASGNTIYF. Here the CDR3 DNA reads TGTGCCAGCAGCCCCCCACGCGCCTCTGGAAACACCATATATTTT. The chain carries TRBV7-2 and TRBJ1-3; unclear D gene. Deletions cut 5 bases from V and 0 bases from J, with 11 bases between. CDR1 is SGHTA and CDR2 is FQGNSA in the germline V gene. The CDR3 is 15 amino acids.

The rearrangement links TRBV27 to TRBJ1-2; D possibly corresponds to TRBD1 (6 bases). Germline CDR1 and CDR2: MNHEY and SMNVEV (reference sequence). The V end was cut by 6 bases, the J end by 4 bases, with 12 bases between. The length of the CDR3 is 13 residues. CDR3 amino acids: CASSPTGSYGYTF. As DNA, the CDR3 is TGTGCCAGCAGCCCGACAGGATCCTATGGCTACACCTTC.

The CDR3: CASSLARETQYF. The CDR3 DNA reads as TGTGCCAGCAGCTTAGCGAGGGAGACCCAGTACTTC. The V gene is TRBV7-8, the J gene TRBJ2-5; D uncertain. The CDR3 covers 12 residues. CDR1 SGHVS and CDR2 FQNEAQ come from the germline V gene. The V end lost 0 bases, the J end lost 5 bases, and 4 bases lay between the germline ends.

The chain is built from TRBV4-1 and TRBJ1-6; D perhaps matches TRBD1 (5 bases). Trimming pared 0 bases from V and 6 bases from J, leaving 15 bases between. Looked up from germline, CDR1 is MGHRA and CDR2 is YSYEKL. This CDR3 is 17 amino acids long. CDR3 nucleotides: TGCGCCAGCAGCCAAGAAATACCGGGACTTACTAATTCACCCCTCCACTTT. Translated: CASSQEIPGLTNSPLHF.

The rearrangement uses TRBV4-2 and TRBJ1-1; 7 nucleotides align to TRBD1. Germline V lookup: CDR1 LGHNA, CDR2 YNFKEQ. The trim removed 3 bases at V and 10 bases at J, leaving 2 bases unmatched. The CDR3 covers 11 residues. CDR3 in amino acids: CASSHQGGAFF. CDR3 coding DNA: TGTGCCAGCAGCCACCAGGGGGGAGCTTTCTTT.

This clone has a handful of counts. The chain recombines TRBV27 with TRBJ2-1, with D tentatively TRBD2 (6 bases). The CDR3 consists of 14 residues. The ends were cut back, 6 bases at V and 7 bases at J, with 16 bases in the middle. From germline, CDR1 is MNHEY and CDR2 SMNVEV (reference sequence). The CDR3 nucleotides read TGTGCCAGCAGCAGCCTGGGACTTGGTAATGAGCAGTTCTTC. Translated, it gives CASSSLGLGNEQFF.

This chain links TRBV18 with TRBJ1-2; the match to TRBD1 covers 7 bases. The V segment lost 3 bases and the J segment 4 bases; nucleotides outside the gene matches: 5. This CDR3 has 14 amino acids. Germline lookup yields CDR1 KGHSH and CDR2 LQKENI. CDR3 protein: CASSPADRIYGYTF. The CDR3, as DNA: TGTGCCAGCTCACCTGCGGACAGGATCTATGGCTACACCTTC.

The V gene is TRBV18, the J gene TRBJ1-5; TRBD1 might be the D (5 bases). Trimming left V 6 bases short and J 6 bases short, with 15 bases between. This CDR3 spans 14 amino acids. Germline CDR1 and CDR2: KGHSH and LQKENI. The CDR3 sequence is CASSPGTVGQPQHF. In nucleotides, the CDR3 is TGTGCCAGCTCCCCCGGGACTGTCGGTCAGCCCCAGCATTTT. Filled out from reference TRBV18 and TRBJ1-5, the complete variable domain reads NAGVMQNPRHLVRRRGQEARLRCSPMKGHSHVYWYRQLPEEGLKFMVYLQKENIIDESGMPKERFSAEFPKEGPSILRIQQVVRGDSAAYFCASSPGTVGQPQHFGDGTRLSIL.

The rearrangement uses TRBV5-5 and TRBJ1-5, with D tentatively TRBD1 (5 bases). CDR3 length: 15 amino acids. Trimming cost V 0 bases and J 1 base, with 8 bases left between them. CDR1 SGHKS and CDR2 YYEKEE come from the germline V gene (reference sequence). CDR3 loop: CASSLAGGSNQPQHF. In nucleotides, the CDR3 is TGTGCCAGCAGCTTGGCCGGGGGGAGCAATCAGCCCCAGCATTTT.

DNA for the CDR3: TGTGCCAGCAGTCCCGTGGGGCTCCTGAGAGATACGCAGTATTTT. Translating it yields CASSPVGLLRDTQYF. This rearrangement joins TRBV27 to TRBJ2-3, with D possibly TRBD1 on 5 matching bases. Germline CDR1 is MNHEY and CDR2 is SMNVEV (reference sequence). V gave up 5 bases and J gave up 5 bases, with 17 bases separating them. CDR3 length equals 15 residues.

V gene TRBV27 combines with J gene TRBJ2-3; D may be TRBD2 (6 bases). The CDR3 loop spans 13 amino acids. V lost 4 bases, J lost 4 bases, and 9 bases lay in between. CDR1 MNHEY and CDR2 SMNVEV come from the germline V gene (reference sequence). The CDR3 reads CASSYRGSDTQYF. CDR3 in DNA: TGTGCCAGCAGTTATCGGGGGTCAGATACGCAGTATTTT.

This chain joins TRBV15 and TRBJ2-3, with TRBD1 matching 12 bases. Germline CDR1 LNHNV, CDR2 YYDKDF (reference sequence). The junction had 2 bases not matched to a gene; V was cut back by 3 bases and J by 4 bases. CDR3 size: 15 residues. CDR3 nucleotide sequence: TGTGCCACCAGCAGGGGGACAGGGGGCGCAGATACGCAGTATTTT. It codes for CATSRGTGGADTQYF.

J is TRBJ1-1 and V is TRBV2; D may be TRBD1 (5 bases). CDR3 length equals 13 residues. CDR1 SNHLY and CDR2 FYNNEI come from the germline V gene. The ends were cut back, 10 bases at V and 4 bases at J, with 16 bases in the middle. CDR3: CATGGERGTEAFF. CDR3 DNA: TGTGCCACCGGCGGGGAGAGGGGCACTGAAGCTTTCTTT.

This clone was counted a single time. The chain joins TRBV9 to TRBJ2-1; TRBD2 might be the D (6 bases). CDR1 SGDLS and CDR2 YYNGEE come from the germline V gene. Trimming stripped 4 bases from V and 0 bases from J, with 17 bases between. CDR3 length: 17 amino acids. In DNA form, the CDR3 reads TGTGCCAGCAGCCGGACCCCGGGGGACCTCTCCTACAATGAGCAGTTCTTC. Encoded protein: CASSRTPGDLSYNEQFF.

V is TRBV7-2 and J is TRBJ2-7; D may be TRBD1 (6 bases). Germline V gene sequence: CDR1 SGHTA, CDR2 FQGNSA. V lost 5 bases and J 7 bases, leaving 12 bases between the germline ends. CDR3 length equals 12 residues. CDR3: CASSVPQGEQYF. The CDR3 region has the DNA TGTGCCAGCAGCGTGCCCCAGGGGGAGCAGTACTTC.

The V call is TRBV19, the J call TRBJ1-5; 7 bases match TRBD1. The CDR3 loop spans 14 amino acids. J gave up 7 bases and V 6 bases, and 9 bases lay outside the gene matches. CDR1 and CDR2 (germline): LNHDA, SQIVND (reference sequence). The CDR3: CASSKRQGSQPQHF. The CDR3 bases are TGTGCCAGTAGCAAACGACAGGGTTCGCAGCCCCAGCATTTT.

The chain links TRBV7-2 to TRBJ1-4; tentative D call: TRBD1 (6 bases). In germline, CDR1 is SGHTA, CDR2 FQGNSA. This CDR3 spans 15 amino acids. V was shortened by 5 bases and J by 5 bases, with 15 bases between the two germline ends. In nucleotides, the CDR3 is TGTGCCAGCAGCCCTGGGGACACACTAAATGAAAAACTGTTTTTT. Translation: CASSPGDTLNEKLFF. Filled out from reference TRBV7-2 and TRBJ1-4, the complete variable domain reads GAGVSQSPSNKVTEKGKDVELRCDPISGHTALYWYRQSLGQGLEFLIYFQGNSAPDKSGLPSDRFSAERTGGSVSTLTIQRTQQEDSAVYLCASSPGDTLNEKLFFGSGTQLSVL.

This clone was counted a single time. The chain combines TRBV11-2 with TRBJ1-4; D is perhaps TRBD1 (6 bases). The V gene lost 3 bases and the J gene lost 1 base, with 15 bases spanning the gap. Germline V CDR1 and CDR2: SGHAT, FQNNGV. The CDR3 totals 17 residues. The CDR3 is CASSFGGPGGTNEKLFF. The CDR3 nucleotides read TGTGCCAGCAGCTTTGGGGGCCCGGGGGGAACTAATGAAAAACTGTTTTTT.

This chain links TRBV5-1 with TRBJ2-2; 8 positions agree with TRBD1. This CDR3 is built from 15 residues. The germline gives CDR1 SGHRS, CDR2 YFSETQ. J gave up 3 bases and V 0 bases, and 1 base lay outside the gene matches. The CDR3 DNA reads TGCGCCAGCAGCTTGGAGACAGGGGACACCGGGGAGCTGTTTTTT. Translated, it gives CASSLETGDTGELFF.

The V and J genes are TRBV5-1 and TRBJ1-1, with a weak D call TRBD1 (5 bases). Germline V gene data show CDR1 as SGHRS and CDR2 as YFSETQ. The germline V and J ends were trimmed by 0 bases and 1 base, with 10 bases remaining between them. The CDR3 totals 15 residues. As DNA, the CDR3 is TGCGCCAGCAGCTTGGCAGGGTTAGGGAACACTGAAGCTTTCTTT. Translating gives CASSLAGLGNTEAFF.